This T cell receptor (beta chain) was obtained from a study of blood T cell repertoires in COVID-19. Study in general: The analysed material was cDNA or gDNA that came from T cells, B-cell-depleted T cells, or PBMCs.

Profiling relied on immunoSEQ multiplex PCR, and the TCRdb table lists in-frame clones only, not all of them. The sample includes hundreds of thousands of clones, roughly 83% of them seen just once. This clone came up a few times. The germline CDR1 and CDR2 sequences are SQVTM and ANQGSEA. CDR3 length: 13 amino acids. The V segment lost 5 bases and the J segment 6 bases; nucleotides outside the gene matches: 9. The sequence was obtained from a man aged 40-49 years with acute or convalescent COVID-19. Material: peripheral blood. The rearrangement links TRBV29-1 to TRBJ1-1; 7 bases fit TRBD1. CDR3 nucleotide sequence: TGCAGCGTTCGAACAGGGGAAAGCTCTGAAGCTTTCTTT. Protein: CSVRTGESSEAFF.